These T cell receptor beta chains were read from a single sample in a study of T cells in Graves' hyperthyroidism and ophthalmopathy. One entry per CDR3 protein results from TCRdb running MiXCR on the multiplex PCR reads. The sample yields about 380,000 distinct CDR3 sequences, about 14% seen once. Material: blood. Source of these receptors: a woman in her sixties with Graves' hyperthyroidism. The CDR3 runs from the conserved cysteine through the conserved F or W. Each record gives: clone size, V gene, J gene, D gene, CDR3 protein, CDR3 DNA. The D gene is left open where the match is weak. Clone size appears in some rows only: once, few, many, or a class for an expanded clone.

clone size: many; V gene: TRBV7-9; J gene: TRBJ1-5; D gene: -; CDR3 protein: CASSLVATANSNQPQHF; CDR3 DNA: TGTGCCAGCAGCTTAGTGGCCACAGCAAATAGCAATCAGCCCCAGCATTTT
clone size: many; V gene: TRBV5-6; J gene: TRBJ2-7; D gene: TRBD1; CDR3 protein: CASSRTGGGYEQYF; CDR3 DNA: TGTGCCAGCAGCAGGACAGGGGGTGGGTACGAGCAGTACTTC
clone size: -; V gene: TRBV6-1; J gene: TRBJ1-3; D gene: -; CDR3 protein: CASSEGLSGYTIYF; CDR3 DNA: TGTGCCAGCAGTGAGGGGCTGAGTGGCTACACCATATATTTT
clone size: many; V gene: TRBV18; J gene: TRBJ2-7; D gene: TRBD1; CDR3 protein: CASSTTGGGSYEQYF; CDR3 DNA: TGTGCCAGCTCAACGACAGGGGGAGGATCCTACGAGCAGTACTTC
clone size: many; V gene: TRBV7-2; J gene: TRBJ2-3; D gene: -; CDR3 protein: CASSLDGGWDTDTQYF; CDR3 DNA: TGTGCCAGCAGCTTAGATGGCGGGTGGGACACAGATACGCAGTATTTT
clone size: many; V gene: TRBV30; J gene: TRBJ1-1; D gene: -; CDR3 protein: CAWTRALWGTEAFF; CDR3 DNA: TGTGCCTGGACGAGGGCCCTATGGGGCACTGAAGCTTTCTTT
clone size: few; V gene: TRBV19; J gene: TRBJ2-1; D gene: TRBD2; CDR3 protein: CASRGIAGNSYNEQFF; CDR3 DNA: TGTGCCAGTAGGGGGATAGCGGGCAACTCCTACAATGAGCAGTTCTTC
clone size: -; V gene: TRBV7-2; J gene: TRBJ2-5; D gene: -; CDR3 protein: CASSSSGLSETQYF; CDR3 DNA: TGTGCCAGCAGCTCATCGGGACTCTCGGAGACCCAGTACTTC
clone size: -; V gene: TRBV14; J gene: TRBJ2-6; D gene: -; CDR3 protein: CASSLYHSGANVLTF; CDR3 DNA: TGTGCCAGCAGCCTCTACCACTCTGGGGCCAACGTCCTGACTTTC
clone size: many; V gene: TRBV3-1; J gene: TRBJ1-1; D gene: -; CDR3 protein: CASSQQTVPTEAFF; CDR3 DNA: TGTGCCAGCAGCCAACAAACGGTACCCACTGAAGCTTTCTTT
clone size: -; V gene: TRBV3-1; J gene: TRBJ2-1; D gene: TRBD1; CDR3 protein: CASSQVGDRVRNEQFF; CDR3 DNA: TGTGCCAGCAGCCAAGTAGGGGACAGGGTGAGGAATGAGCAGTTCTTC
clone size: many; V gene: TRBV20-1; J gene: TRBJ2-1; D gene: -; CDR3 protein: CSARKWVRRRGNEQFF; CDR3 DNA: TGCAGTGCTAGAAAATGGGTTCGCCGGAGAGGGAATGAGCAGTTCTTC
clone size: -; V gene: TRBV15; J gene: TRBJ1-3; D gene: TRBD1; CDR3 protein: CATSDRGRAGNTIYF; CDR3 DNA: TGTGCCACCAGCGACAGGGGGCGGGCTGGAAACACCATATATTTT
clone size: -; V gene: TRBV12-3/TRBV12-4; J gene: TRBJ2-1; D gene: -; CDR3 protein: CASGDSGLAAEQFF; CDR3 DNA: TGTGCCAGCGGAGATAGCGGCCTAGCAGCCGAGCAGTTCTTC
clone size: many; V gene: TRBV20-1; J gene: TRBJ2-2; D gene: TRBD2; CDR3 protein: CSARIAGGTGELFF; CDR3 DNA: TGCAGTGCTCGCATAGCGGGAGGGACCGGGGAGCTGTTTTTT
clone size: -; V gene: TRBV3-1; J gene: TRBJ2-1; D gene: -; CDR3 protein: CASSHTTGTPVSNEQFF; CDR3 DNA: TGTGCCAGCAGCCACACAACCGGGACACCCGTGTCCAATGAGCAGTTCTTC
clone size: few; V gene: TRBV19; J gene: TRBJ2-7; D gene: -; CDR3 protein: CASSSRQGSNEQYF; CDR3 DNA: TGTGCCAGTAGTTCGCGTCAGGGGTCCAACGAGCAGTACTTC
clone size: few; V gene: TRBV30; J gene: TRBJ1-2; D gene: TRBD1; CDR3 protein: CAWSKTGGSYGYTF; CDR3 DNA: TGTGCCTGGAGCAAAACAGGGGGTAGCTATGGCTACACCTTC
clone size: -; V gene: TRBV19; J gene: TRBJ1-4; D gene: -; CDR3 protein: CASSPRPATNEKLFF; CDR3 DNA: TGTGCCAGTAGTCCACGACCTGCAACTAATGAAAAACTGTTTTTT
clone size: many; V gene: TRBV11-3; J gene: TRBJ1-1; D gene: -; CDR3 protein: CASSWEDMNTEAFF; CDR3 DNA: TGTGCCAGCAGCTGGGAAGACATGAACACTGAAGCTTTCTTT
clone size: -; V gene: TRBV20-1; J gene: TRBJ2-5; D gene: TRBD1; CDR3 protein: CSAAGGPETQYF; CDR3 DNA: TGCAGTGCCGCAGGGGGCCCGGAGACCCAGTACTTC
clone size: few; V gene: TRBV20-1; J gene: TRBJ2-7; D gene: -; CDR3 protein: CSARRLLGNEQYF; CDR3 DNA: TGCAGTGCTAGAAGGCTACTTGGTAACGAGCAGTACTTC
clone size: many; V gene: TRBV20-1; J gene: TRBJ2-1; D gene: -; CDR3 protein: CSARENHNEQFF; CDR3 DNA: TGCAGTGCCCGGGAGAACCACAATGAGCAGTTCTTC
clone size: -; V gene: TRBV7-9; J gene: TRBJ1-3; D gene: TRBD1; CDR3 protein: CASRSRGFSGNTIYF; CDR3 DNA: TGTGCCAGCAGAAGCAGGGGGTTCTCTGGAAACACCATATATTTT
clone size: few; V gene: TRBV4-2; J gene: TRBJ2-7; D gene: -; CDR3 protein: CASSQDQGGWYEQYF; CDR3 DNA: TGTGCCAGCAGCCAAGATCAAGGGGGGTGGTACGAGCAGTACTTC
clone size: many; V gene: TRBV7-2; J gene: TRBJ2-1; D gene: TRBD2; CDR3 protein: CASRPNLAGGPREQFF; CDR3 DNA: TGTGCCAGCAGGCCCAACTTAGCGGGAGGACCGAGGGAGCAGTTCTTC
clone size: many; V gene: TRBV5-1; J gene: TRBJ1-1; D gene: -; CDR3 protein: CASSKDSNYMNTEAFF; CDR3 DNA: TGCGCCAGCAGCAAGGACAGCAACTACATGAACACTGAAGCTTTCTTT
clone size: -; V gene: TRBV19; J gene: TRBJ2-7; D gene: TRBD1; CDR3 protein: CASSIDPGQNYEQYF; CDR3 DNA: TGTGCCAGTAGTATAGATCCGGGACAGAACTACGAGCAGTACTTC
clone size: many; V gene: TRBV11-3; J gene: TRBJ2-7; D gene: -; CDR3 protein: CASSLGPWEQYF; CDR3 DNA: TGTGCCAGCAGCTTAGGACCCTGGGAGCAGTACTTC
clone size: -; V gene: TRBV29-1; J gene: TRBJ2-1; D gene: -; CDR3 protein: CSVEKGPGNEQFF; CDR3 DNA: TGCAGCGTTGAAAAGGGGCCAGGGAATGAGCAGTTCTTC
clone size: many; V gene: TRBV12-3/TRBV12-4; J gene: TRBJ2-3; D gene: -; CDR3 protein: CASRRELTDTQYF; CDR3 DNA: TGTGCCAGCAGGCGGGAACTAACAGATACGCAGTATTTT
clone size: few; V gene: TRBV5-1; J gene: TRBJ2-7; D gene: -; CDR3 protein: CASSFAKGYEQYF; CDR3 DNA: TGCGCCAGCAGCTTTGCAAAGGGCTACGAGCAGTACTTC
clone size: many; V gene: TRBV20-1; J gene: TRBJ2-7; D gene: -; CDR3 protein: CSARAPLHSYEQYF; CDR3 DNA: TGCAGTGCTAGGGCCCCTCTCCACTCATACGAGCAGTACTTC